This T cell receptor beta chain was recorded in a study of blood T cells in healthy people across ages (dated by TCRdb to between 2014 and 2017). Regarding the research as a whole: In model experiments, template switching captured roughly one uniquely barcoded TCR beta cDNA molecule for every two T cells. Age-related changes in TCR beta repertoire diversity were measured in the study by deep sequencing normalized with unique cDNA molecular identifiers. Donors were grouped into four age groups: young (average roughly 17 years), middle-aged (39), aged (about 59) and long-lived (just over 80). To avoid experimental bias, donors of different ages were randomly spread across the sequencing lanes. The study analyzed two additional independent replicas of 1 million unique cDNA reads from the same blood draw for two donors, one aged 18 to 30 and one aged 80 or older. Results and caveats for the whole study, not just this receptor: As age increased, observed TCR beta diversity per million T cells dropped in a roughly linear way, and a significant reduction was already evident by age around 41. Compared with the aged group, the long-lived group had more naive CD4+ T cells, fewer expanded clones and increased TCR diversity, a pattern suggesting age selection. The percentage of naive T cells measured by flow cytometry correlated strongly with observed TCR beta diversity. Estimates of total diversity based on one million sequenced T cells were regarded as lower bounds and as underestimates. The CMV infection status of donors was not known, potentially confounding age-related changes in expanded clonotypes. Conclusive comparison of naive and antigen-experienced compartments was prevented by the profiling of bulk unsorted PBMCs.

The donors were roughly 39 Caucasian individuals from Russia, aged roughly 6 to 100 years, who were systemically healthy. Roughly 9 milliliters of peripheral blood were drawn from each donor into EDTA-treated Vacutainer tubes. Ficoll-Paque density-gradient centrifugation was used to isolate PBMCs, with at least 7 million per sample. Total RNA, at least 6 micrograms per sample, was extracted from PBMCs with Trizol reagent. Naive CD45RAhigh/CD27high T cell percentages were measured by flow cytometry on a PBMC aliquot from every donor. This clonotype was detected only once. What this receptor recognizes is not known. There are no base qualities to consult, and no much larger clone falls within one base. A lone read gives weak evidence. From cysteine to phenylalanine, the CDR3 is 16 amino acids long. The retained sequence is limited to the CDR3, 48 bases, with the frame set at the first base. From V the trimming removes 1 base and from J it removes 0 bases, while the gene matches leave 3 bases of the junction unaccounted for. The germline V gene (reference sequence) provides CDR1 DFQATT and CDR2 SNEGSKA.

Library construction relied on 5' RACE. Sequencer: Illumina HiSeq 2500. A second PCR of roughly 7 to 11 cycles was performed with a sample-barcoded 5' primer and a J-beta primer mix. A template-switch 5' adaptor carrying 12 random nucleotides introduced a unique molecular identifier onto each TCR beta cDNA molecule. Each sample yielded at least 2.5 million CDR3-containing paired-end reads. First-strand cDNA was synthesized from all RNA with the Mint cDNA synthesis kit, primed by a TRBC-specific oligonucleotide. Following uracil-DNA glycosylase treatment, a first 18-cycle PCR with universal primers M1SS and BC2_uni_R was performed on all cDNA. From the authors' description of their analysis: For normalization, 1 million high-quality reads, each with a distinct molecular identifier, were randomly selected from each sample. Instead of being binned into consensus sequences, reads with shared molecular identifiers were discarded. MiTCR, set to a Q25 quality threshold and the strictest error-elimination algorithm, was used for CDR3 identification, clonotype clustering and error correction. A nonparametric unseen species model with Euler transformation was used to estimate lower-bound total TCR beta diversity. The public reads were run again by TCRdb, first through fastp at Q25 and then through MiXCR, and only productive beta chains were kept. Every distinct CDR3 protein forms one entry, paired with its most common genes and DNA. TCRdb's processing, not the authors' own work, is the source of the V and J calls. In all, the sample holds roughly 640,000 distinct CDR3 sequences, and under 30% of those were seen once. The ten top clones hold around a sixth of the sample.

Rearrangement joined TRBV20-1 to TRBJ2-1, and TRBD2 matches 10 of the central bases. Sequenced: blood. The sequence was obtained from a woman of 80 years or more in good health. The CDR3 loop reads CSARGASGSSYNEQFF. The nucleotides are TGCAGTGCTAGAGGGGCTAGCGGGAGCTCCTACAATGAGCAGTTCTTC.